Listed below are T cell receptor beta chains from one sample, sequenced in a study of long-term antiretroviral therapy in people with HIV. Profiled with immunoSEQ multiplex PCR; TCRdb holds only in-frame clones, not every one. The data contain about 18,000 clones, about 78% of them seen just once; the ten biggest clones take up roughly 13%. The specimen comprised unsorted PBMCs, sampled 0.3 years after starting antiretroviral therapy. The receptors derive from a woman aged 45-60 years with HIV. Both conserved end residues are part of each CDR3. D genes are given only for firm matches. Clone size is given for some rows only: seen once, a few or many times, or a class if the clone is expanded.

V	J	size	D	CDR3	DNA
TRBV19	TRBJ2-3	.	TRBD2	CASSIDNGLAGTDTQYF	TGTGCCAGTAGTATAGATAACGGACTAGCGGGGACAGATACGCAGTATTTT
TRBV6-5	TRBJ1-5	.	.	CASRRTVSNQPQHF	TGTGCCAGCAGGAGGACTGTAAGCAATCAGCCCCAGCATTTT
TRBV7-2	TRBJ2-7	once	.	CASSLDRVKQYF	TGTGCCAGCAGCTTAGACAGGGTAAAGCAGTACTTC
TRBV5-6	TRBJ2-1	.	.	CASSLYNEQFF	TGTGCCAGCAGCCTGTACAATGAGCAGTTCTTC
TRBV9	TRBJ1-4	.	.	CASSVAEGKLFF	TGTGCCAGCAGCGTAGCTGAGGGAAAACTGTTTTTT
TRBV14	TRBJ1-2	.	.	CASSPETAHYGYTF	TGTGCCAGCAGCCCCGAAACCGCTCACTATGGCTACACCTTC
TRBV4-1	TRBJ2-1	medium-sized	.	CASSQDLGGADNEQFF	TGCGCCAGCAGCCAAGATTTGGGGGGGGCCGACAATGAGCAGTTCTTC
TRBV6-5	TRBJ1-1	.	.	CASTPAGGTEAFF	TGTGCCAGCACCCCGGCGGGAGGGACTGAAGCTTTCTTT
TRBV5-6	TRBJ1-6	.	.	CASSLAAGLNNSPLHF	TGTGCCAGCAGCTTGGCCGCAGGACTTAATAATTCACCCCTCCACTTT
TRBV7-9	TRBJ2-1	.	TRBD2	CASSSVAGGSYNEQFF	TGTGCCAGCAGCTCAGTAGCGGGGGGCTCCTACAATGAGCAGTTCTTC
TRBV6-1	TRBJ1-1	few	.	CASRIRMNTEAFF	TGTGCCAGCAGGATTAGAATGAACACTGAAGCTTTCTTT
TRBV9	TRBJ1-6	.	.	CASSVREGYGSPLHF	TGTGCCAGCAGCGTAAGGGAGGGGTACGGATCACCCCTCCACTTT
TRBV10-2	TRBJ1-5	.	.	CASSESTSNQPQHF	TGCGCCAGCAGTGAGTCGACTAGCAATCAGCCCCAGCATTTT
TRBV25-1	TRBJ1-2	.	.	CASSDQGSNYGYTF	TGTGCCAGCAGTGATCAGGGTTCCAACTATGGCTACACCTTC
TRBV5-1	TRBJ1-4	.	.	CASSLAGTRNEKLFF	TGCGCCAGCAGCTTGGCCGGGACAAGAAATGAAAAACTGTTTTTT
TRBV2	TRBJ2-7	.	.	CASSEYGEQYF	TGTGCCAGCAGTGAATATGGGGAGCAGTACTTC
TRBV5-1	TRBJ1-2	.	TRBD1	CASSSGQGWYYGYTF	TGCGCCAGCAGCTCGGGACAGGGGTGGTACTATGGCTACACCTTC
TRBV10-3	TRBJ2-5	once	.	CAISDPGASGETQYF	TGTGCCATCAGTGATCCGGGGGCCTCGGGGGAGACCCAGTACTTC
TRBV5-1	TRBJ2-7	.	.	CASSFEGYEQYF	TGCGCCAGCAGCTTTGAGGGCTACGAGCAGTACTTC
TRBV5-1	TRBJ2-5	.	.	CASSAFVGKTETQYF	TGCGCCAGCAGCGCGTTCGTCGGAAAGACGGAGACCCAGTACTTC
TRBV15	TRBJ2-3	.	.	CATSRGPDTQYF	TGTGCCACCAGCAGAGGGCCAGATACGCAGTATTTT